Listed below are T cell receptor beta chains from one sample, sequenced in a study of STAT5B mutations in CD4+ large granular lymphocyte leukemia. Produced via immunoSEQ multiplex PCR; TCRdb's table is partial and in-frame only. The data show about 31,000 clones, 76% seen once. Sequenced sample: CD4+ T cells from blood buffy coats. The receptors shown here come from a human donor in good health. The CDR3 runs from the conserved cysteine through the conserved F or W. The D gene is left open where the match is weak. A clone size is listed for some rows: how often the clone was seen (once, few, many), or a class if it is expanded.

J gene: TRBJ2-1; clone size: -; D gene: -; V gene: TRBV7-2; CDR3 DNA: TGTGCCAGCAGCTTAGCTGACACGATCAATGAGCAGTTCTTC; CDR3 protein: CASSLADTINEQFF
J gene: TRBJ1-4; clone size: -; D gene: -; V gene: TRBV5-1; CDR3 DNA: TGCGCCAGCAGCCCGAACCAGGGGAGGAATGAAAAACTGTTTTTT; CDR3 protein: CASSPNQGRNEKLFF
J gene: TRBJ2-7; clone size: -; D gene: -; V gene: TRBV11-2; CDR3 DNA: TGTGCCAGCAGCCATCAACCGGGGTCAGGCGACGAGCAGTACTTC; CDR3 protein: CASSHQPGSGDEQYF
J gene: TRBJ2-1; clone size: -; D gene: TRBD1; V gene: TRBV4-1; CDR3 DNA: TGCGCCAGCAGTGCATCAACCGGGACAGGGGGCATTGAGCAGTTCTTC; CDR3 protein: CASSASTGTGGIEQFF
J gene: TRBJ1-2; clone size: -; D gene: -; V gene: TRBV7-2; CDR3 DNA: TGTGCCAGCAGCGGAAAACGGGGACCCAGCGGCTACACCTTC; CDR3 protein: CASSGKRGPSGYTF
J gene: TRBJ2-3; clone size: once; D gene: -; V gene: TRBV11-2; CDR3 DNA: TGTGCCAGCAGCCAAGGGACTTGGGGACGAGATACGCAGTATTTT; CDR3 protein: CASSQGTWGRDTQYF
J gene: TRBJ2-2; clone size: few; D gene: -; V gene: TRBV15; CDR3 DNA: TGTGCCACCAGCAGAGTCAGGGACCCGAACACCGGGGAGCTGTTTTTT; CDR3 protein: CATSRVRDPNTGELFF
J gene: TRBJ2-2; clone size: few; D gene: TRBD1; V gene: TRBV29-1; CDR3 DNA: TGCAGCGTGGTGACAGGGGCCCCCGGGGAGCTGTTTTTT; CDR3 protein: CSVVTGAPGELFF
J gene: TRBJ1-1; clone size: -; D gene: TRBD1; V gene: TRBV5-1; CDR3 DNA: TGCGCCAGCAGCATCACAGGGGGCCAGAGTGCTTTCTTT; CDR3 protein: CASSITGGQSAFF
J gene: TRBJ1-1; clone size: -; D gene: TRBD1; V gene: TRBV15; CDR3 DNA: TGTGCCACCAGCAGAGATCGGCCAGGGGGCGCGGCCCGCCCTGAAGCTTTCTTT; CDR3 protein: CATSRDRPGGAARPEAFF
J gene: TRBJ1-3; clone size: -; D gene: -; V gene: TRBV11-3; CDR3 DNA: TGTGCCAGCAGCTTAGGGGGGACTGGAAACACCATATATTTT; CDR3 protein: CASSLGGTGNTIYF
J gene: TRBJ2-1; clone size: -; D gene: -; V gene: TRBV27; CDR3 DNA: TGTGCCAGCTACTCTACGGGGGTCCGCTCCTACAATGAGCAGTTCTTC; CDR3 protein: CASYSTGVRSYNEQFF
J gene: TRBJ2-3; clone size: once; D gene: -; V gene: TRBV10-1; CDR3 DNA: TGCGCCAGCAGTGACGGGGTCAGGGTTGGAGATACGCAGTATTTT; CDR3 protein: CASSDGVRVGDTQYF
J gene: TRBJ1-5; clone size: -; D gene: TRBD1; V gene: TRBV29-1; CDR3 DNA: TGCAGCGTTGGGACAGGGGGAGGTCAGCCCCAGCATTTT; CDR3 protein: CSVGTGGGQPQHF
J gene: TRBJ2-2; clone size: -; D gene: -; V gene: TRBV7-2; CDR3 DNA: TGTGCCAGCAGTTTAAAACTAGTGAGCACCGGGGAGCTGTTTTTT; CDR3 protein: CASSLKLVSTGELFF
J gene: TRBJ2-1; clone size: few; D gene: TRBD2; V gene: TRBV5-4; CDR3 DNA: TGTGCCAGCAGAGGGACTAGCGGCCCCCAAACCTCCTACAATGAGCAGTTCTTC; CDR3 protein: CASRGTSGPQTSYNEQFF
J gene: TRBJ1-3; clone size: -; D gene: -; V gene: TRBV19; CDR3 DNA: TGTGCCAGCACAACTCGTCCCGGAAACACCATATATTTT; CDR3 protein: CASTTRPGNTIYF
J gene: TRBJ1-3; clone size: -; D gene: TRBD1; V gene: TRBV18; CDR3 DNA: TGTGCCAGCTCACCAGGACAGGGCTCCTCTGGAAACACCATATATTTT; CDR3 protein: CASSPGQGSSGNTIYF
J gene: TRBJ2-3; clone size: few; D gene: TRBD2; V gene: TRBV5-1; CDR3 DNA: TGCGCCAGCAGCTCCGGACTAGCGGGGGCTTCAGATACGCAGTATTTT; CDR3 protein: CASSSGLAGASDTQYF
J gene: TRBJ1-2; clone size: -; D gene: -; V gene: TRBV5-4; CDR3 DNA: TGTGCCAGCAGCTTGGGGGGGGTGGCAGGTGGCGGCTACACCTTC; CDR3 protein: CASSLGGVAGGGYTF
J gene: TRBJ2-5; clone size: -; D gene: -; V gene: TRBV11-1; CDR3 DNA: TGTGCCAGCAGCTTAGGAGTTTCGGGGGGCGGAGAGACCCAGTACTTC; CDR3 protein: CASSLGVSGGGETQYF
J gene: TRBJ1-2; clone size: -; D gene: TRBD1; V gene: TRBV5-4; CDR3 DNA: TGTGCCAGCAGTTCCGGACAGGGTCGGGATGGCTACACCTTC; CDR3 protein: CASSSGQGRDGYTF
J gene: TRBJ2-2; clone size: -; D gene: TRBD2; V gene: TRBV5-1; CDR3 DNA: TGCGCCGGAAGACTAGCGGAAAACACCGGGGAGCTGTTTTTT; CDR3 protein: CAGRLAENTGELFF
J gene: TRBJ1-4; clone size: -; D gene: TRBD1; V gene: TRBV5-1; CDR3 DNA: TGCGCCAGCAGCTCGGGACAGGGGGGGGAAAAACTGTTTTTT; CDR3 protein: CASSSGQGGEKLFF
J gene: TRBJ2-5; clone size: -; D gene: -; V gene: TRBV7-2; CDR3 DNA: TGTGCCAGCAGGCGCACTAGGGACCAAGAGACCCAGTACTTC; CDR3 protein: CASRRTRDQETQYF
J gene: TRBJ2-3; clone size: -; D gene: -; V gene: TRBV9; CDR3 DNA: TGTGCCAGCAGCGTACAGGGGCGAGGCACAGATACGCAGTATTTT; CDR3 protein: CASSVQGRGTDTQYF
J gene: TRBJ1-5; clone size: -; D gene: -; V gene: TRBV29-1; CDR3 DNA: TGCAGCGTAACTAAAGGGTATAGCAATCAGCCCCAGCATTTT; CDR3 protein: CSVTKGYSNQPQHF
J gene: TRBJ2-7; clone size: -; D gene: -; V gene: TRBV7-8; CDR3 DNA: TGTGCCAGCAGCCGGGAGTACGAGCAGTACTTC; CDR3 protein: CASSREYEQYF
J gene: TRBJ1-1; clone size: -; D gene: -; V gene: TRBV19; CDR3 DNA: TGTGCCAGTAGTCTGAGTTTGAACACTGAAGCTTTCTTT; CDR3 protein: CASSLSLNTEAFF
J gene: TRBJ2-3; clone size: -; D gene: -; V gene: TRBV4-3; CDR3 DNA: TGCGCCAGCAGCCAAGCCAGCATCGGGACAGATACGCAGTATTTT; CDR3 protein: CASSQASIGTDTQYF
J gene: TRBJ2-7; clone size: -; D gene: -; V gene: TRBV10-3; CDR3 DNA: TGTGCCATCAGTGCGGGCTTTAGATCGGAGCAGTACTTC; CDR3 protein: CAISAGFRSEQYF
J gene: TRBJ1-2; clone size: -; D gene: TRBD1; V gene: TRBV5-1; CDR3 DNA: TGCGCCAGCAGCTTGGACAGGGGGTATGGCTACACCTTC; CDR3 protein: CASSLDRGYGYTF
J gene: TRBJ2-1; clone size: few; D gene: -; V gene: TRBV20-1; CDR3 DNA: TGCAGTGCTCCGAACAATGAGCAGTTCTTC; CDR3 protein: CSAPNNEQFF
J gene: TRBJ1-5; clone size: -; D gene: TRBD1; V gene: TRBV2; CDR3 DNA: TGTGCCAGCGGATTGGGACAGGAGCCCAATCAGCCCCAGCATTTT; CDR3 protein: CASGLGQEPNQPQHF